This is a list of T cell receptor beta chains from one sample in a study of blood T cell repertoires in COVID-19. Data came from immunoSEQ multiplex PCR; TCRdb stores just in-frame clones and leaves some out. The sample consists of 120,000 to 150,000 clones, 84% of them appearing once. What was sequenced was peripheral blood. All receptors derive from a human donor in a cohort sampled during active COVID-19. Both conserved end residues are trimmed from each CDR3. Clone size is given for some rows only: seen once, a few or many times, or a class if the clone is expanded.

V gene | clone size | CDR3 protein
TRBV29-1 | once | SVYRETDTEAF
TRBV7-9 | NA | ASSLGLANTDTQY
TRBV2 | NA | ASSGVEQF
TRBV5-1 | few | ASSSRDSYNEQF
TRBV5-5 | NA | ASSFVLAEHNEQF
TRBV5-1 | few | ASSPYRGAYNEQF
TRBV11-1 | NA | ASSNNRGQTQY
TRBV4-1 | once | ASSQATGGANQPQH
TRBV19 | NA | ASSPRQGAEQY
TRBV5-4 | NA | ASSRGGDGSGNTIY
TRBV19 | NA | ASSGRWGDNEQF
TRBV3-1/TRBV3-2 | NA | ASSLARGEQF
TRBV5-4 | NA | ASSLGGLMTDTQY
TRBV30 | NA | AWTLDRDTEAF
TRBV5-1 | NA | ASSPGLAGASYEQY
TRBV4-1 | NA | ASRKAGVGTDTQY
TRBV5-1 | NA | ASSPEGTLSSHEQY
TRBV5-4 | NA | ASSPRLAGAETDTQY
TRBV5-4 | NA | ASSTGTGVYEQY
TRBV3-1/TRBV3-2 | NA | ASSQGFTGYNEQF
TRBV30 | NA | AWRGHGFSGNTIY
TRBV7-3 | NA | ASSLNPAYNEQF
TRBV7-9 | once | ASTHEGAPNYGYT
TRBV7-2 | NA | ASSPGTDTQY
TRBV19 | NA | ASRSGGANEQF
TRBV7-9 | NA | ASSAALAGPDTQY
TRBV5-1 | NA | ASSLKLTGQGYSGANVLT
TRBV15 | NA | ATSRDGIPNEKLF
TRBV7-2 | NA | ASSLVGTSPGELF
TRBV19 | NA | ASSIALTAGGEQY
TRBV7-3 | NA | ASSPRLAGGTGELF
TRBV5-4 | few | ASSSGQGFYEQY
TRBV29-1 | once | SGDSPNTGELF
TRBV6-2/TRBV6-3 | NA | ASSYSRLAEGPDEQF
TRBV25-1 | NA | ASSEYRGTDQETQY
TRBV3-1/TRBV3-2 | NA | ASSPRGFGNTEAF
TRBV7-9 | few | ASSLRLAGAETQY
TRBV29-1 | many | SVVAGNYGYT
TRBV2 | NA | ASSERKRGVGTDTQY
TRBV3-1/TRBV3-2 | NA | ASSLRDSEAF
TRBV7-2 | few | ASSLRANTEAF
TRBV11-1 | NA | ASSLVASGTGELF
TRBV3-1/TRBV3-2 | NA | ASSQEAGSGANVLT
TRBV7-9 | NA | ASSLVQGRNTEAF
TRBV2 | NA | ASSIYMQETQY
TRBV2 | once | ASSEGGQNTDTQY
TRBV11-2 | many | ASSLRTGGSSYNSPLH
TRBV5-1 | once | ASSLADNSIREQY
TRBV7-8 | NA | ASSLASVQGRVRATEAF
TRBV5-1 | NA | ASEAGGAGYNEQF